This entry concerns a single TCR beta chain. Its antigen is unidentified. Germline CDR1 SGHRS, CDR2 YFSETQ. The CDR3 spans 15 residues. V lost 2 bases to trimming and J lost 1 base; unmatched junction nucleotides: 5. The sample belongs to a study of shared clonotypes between healthy human individuals. General study points: A generally larger estimated richness was seen in naive subsets than in memory subsets.

Some clones are missing from TCRdb's copy, which holds only in-frame ones; the method was immunoSEQ multiplex PCR. The sample holds millions of clones; about 95% are singletons and the top ten take more than 0.95%. Naive CD8 cells comprised CD45RO-negative, CCR7-positively selected cells, excluding terminally differentiated effector memory CD45RA+ cells. This TCR came from a man younger than 30 in good health. The chain carries TRBV5-1 and TRBJ2-5, with 7 bases fitting TRBD2. Material for sequencing was naive CD8+ T cells sorted from blood. CDR3 protein: CASSLAGTIQETQYF. CDR3 bases: TGCGCCAGCAGCTTAGCGGGAACTATCCAAGAGACCCAGTACTTC.